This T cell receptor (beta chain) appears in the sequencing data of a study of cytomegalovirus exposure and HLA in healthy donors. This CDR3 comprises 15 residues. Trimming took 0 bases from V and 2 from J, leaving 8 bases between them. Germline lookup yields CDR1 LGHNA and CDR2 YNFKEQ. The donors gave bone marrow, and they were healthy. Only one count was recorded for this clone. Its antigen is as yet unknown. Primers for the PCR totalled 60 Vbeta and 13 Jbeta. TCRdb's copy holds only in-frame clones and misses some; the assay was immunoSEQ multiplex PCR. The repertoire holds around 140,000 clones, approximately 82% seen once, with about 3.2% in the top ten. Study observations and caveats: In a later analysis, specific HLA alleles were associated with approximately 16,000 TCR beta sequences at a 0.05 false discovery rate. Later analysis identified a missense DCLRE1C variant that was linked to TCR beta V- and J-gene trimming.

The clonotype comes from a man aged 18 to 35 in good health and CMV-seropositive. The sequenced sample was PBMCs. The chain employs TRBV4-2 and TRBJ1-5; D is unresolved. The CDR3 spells CASSQDPRGNQPQHF. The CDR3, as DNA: TGTGCCAGCAGCCAAGATCCTCGGGGCAATCAGCCCCAGCATTTT.